Sequencing of this T cell receptor (beta chain) was carried out in a study of post-analysis software for immune sequencing data. Study in general: There were relapsing-remitting, secondary progressive and progressive-relapsing multiple sclerosis among the disease courses included. General observations from the study: The normalized Chao1 diversity of multiple sclerosis patients was significantly lower than that of controls. TRBV5-6, TRBV5-1 and TRBV20-1 belonged to a set of roughly 5 TRBV segments that were more frequent in patients than controls.

This clonotype was seen more than once but under ten times. The antigen remains unidentified. This CDR3 is 14 amino acids long. V lost 7 bases, J lost 0 bases, and 14 bases lay in between. Germline CDR1 DFQATT, CDR2 SNEGSKA (reference sequence). Each TCR beta cDNA library carried unique molecular identifiers. Input amounts of roughly 0.9 to 10 million T cells were used. These gave about 500,000 cDNA molecules, so each molecule approximated one T cell. TCRdb reprocessed the PCR reads with MiXCR, giving one entry per CDR3 protein. The sample holds approximately 570,000 distinct CDR3 sequences, about 40% seen once.

This TCR was recovered from a girl aged 5-17 years with multiple sclerosis. The rearrangement uses TRBV20-1 and TRBJ2-3, with D perhaps assigned TRBD1 or TRBD2 (5 bases each). Sequenced sample: blood. The CDR3: CSVIRGPSTDTQYF. The CDR3 region has the DNA TGCAGTGTCATTCGGGGACCTAGCACAGATACGCAGTATTTT.